This TCR beta chain was recorded in a study of breast tumors, draining lymph nodes, adjacent tissues. Overall study results and limits: Compared with lymph nodes, tumors were less diverse; compared with nontumor tissue, more. Findings are consistent with lymph node origin and intratumoral expansion of most tumor T cells. Luminal-like breast cancer showed significantly greater tumor-nontumor repertoire similarity than basal-like breast cancer did.

Each CDR3 protein is one row after TCRdb ran MiXCR on the multiplex PCR reads. The sample comprises about 130,000 distinct CDR3 sequences, 20% of which are singletons, and less than 4% rests with the top ten. This clonotype has more than one count but fewer than ten. The antigen remains undetermined. Possible read error: a much larger clone is one base away. The lymph nodes were axillary draining lymph nodes from breast cancer patients. This CDR3 has 16 amino acids. J gave up 4 bases and V 3 bases, and 10 bases lay outside the gene matches. This chain connects TRBV12-3 or TRBV12-4 to TRBJ2-7, with 9 bases aligning to TRBD2. Specimen: axillary lymph node tissue. The TCR comes from a female donor with breast cancer. Some clones in this sample may be carry-over from other donors' samples. This chain's CDR3 is CASSLDRSGGRYEQYF. CDR3 nucleotides: TGTGCCAGCAGTTTGGACAGGAGCGGGGGGCGGTACGAGCAGTACTTC.